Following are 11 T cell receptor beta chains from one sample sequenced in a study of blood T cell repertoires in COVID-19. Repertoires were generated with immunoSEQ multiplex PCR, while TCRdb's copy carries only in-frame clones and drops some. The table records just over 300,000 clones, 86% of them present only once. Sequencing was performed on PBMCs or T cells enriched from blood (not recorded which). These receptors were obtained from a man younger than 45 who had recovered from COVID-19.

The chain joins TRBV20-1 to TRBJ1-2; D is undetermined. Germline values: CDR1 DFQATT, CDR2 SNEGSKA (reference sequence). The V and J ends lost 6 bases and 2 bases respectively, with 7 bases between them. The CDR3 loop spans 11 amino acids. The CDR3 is CSAQANYGYTF. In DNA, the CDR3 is TGCAGTGCCCAGGCGAACTATGGCTACACCTTC.

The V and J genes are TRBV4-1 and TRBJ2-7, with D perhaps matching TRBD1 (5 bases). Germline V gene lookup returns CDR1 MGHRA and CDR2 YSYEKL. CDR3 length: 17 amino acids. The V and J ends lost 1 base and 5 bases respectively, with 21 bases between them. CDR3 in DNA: TGCGCCAGCAGCCAAGGGGGCCTGCTTAACCGGGTGGACGAGCAGTACTTC. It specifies CASSQGGLLNRVDEQYF.

The CDR3: CSVGGRGGLWTGELFF. CDR3 in DNA: TGCAGCGTTGGAGGAAGGGGGGGCCTATGGACCGGGGAGCTGTTTTTT. The gene calls are TRBV29-1 and TRBJ2-2, with D possibly being TRBD2 (7 bases). The V and J ends lost 4 bases and 5 bases respectively, with 20 bases between them. CDR3 length: 16 amino acids. Germline V gene data show CDR1 as SQVTM and CDR2 as ANQGSEA.

The CDR3 sequence is CASSWRDSAGEQYF. The CDR3 DNA is TGCGCCAGCAGCTGGCGGGACTCCGCGGGCGAGCAGTACTTC. This chain uses TRBV5-1 with TRBJ2-7; tentatively, D is TRBD2 (6 bases). Germline CDR1 SGHRS, CDR2 YFSETQ. V was shortened by 3 bases and J by 6 bases, with 16 bases between the two germline ends. The CDR3 contains 14 residues. Supplemented by reference TRBV5-1 and TRBJ2-7, the full variable domain reads KAGVTQTPRYLIKTRGQQVTLSCSPISGHRSVSWYQQTPGQGLQFLFEYFSETQRNKGNFPGRFSGRQFSNSRSEMNVSTLELGDSALYLCASSWRDSAGEQYFGPGTRLTVT.

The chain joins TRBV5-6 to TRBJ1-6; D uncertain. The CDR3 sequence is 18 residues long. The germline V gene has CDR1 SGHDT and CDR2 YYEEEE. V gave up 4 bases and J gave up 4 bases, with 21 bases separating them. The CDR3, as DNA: TGTGCCAGCAGCCCTCAGTACGAGGGCCTAGCTTATAATTCACCCCTCCACTTT. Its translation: CASSPQYEGLAYNSPLHF.

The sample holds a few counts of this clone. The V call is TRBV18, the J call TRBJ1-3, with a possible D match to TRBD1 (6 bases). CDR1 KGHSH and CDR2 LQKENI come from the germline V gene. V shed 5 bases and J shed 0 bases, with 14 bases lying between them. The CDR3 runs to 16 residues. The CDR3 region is CASSFRTEDSGNTIYF. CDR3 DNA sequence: TGTGCCAGCTCATTTCGGACAGAGGACTCTGGAAACACCATATATTTT.

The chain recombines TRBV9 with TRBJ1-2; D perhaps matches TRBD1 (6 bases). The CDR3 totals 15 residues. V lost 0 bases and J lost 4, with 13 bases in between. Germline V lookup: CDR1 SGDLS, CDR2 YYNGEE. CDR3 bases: TGTGCCAGCAGCGTAGGGGGGCAAGGGGTCTATGGCTACACCTTC. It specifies CASSVGGQGVYGYTF.

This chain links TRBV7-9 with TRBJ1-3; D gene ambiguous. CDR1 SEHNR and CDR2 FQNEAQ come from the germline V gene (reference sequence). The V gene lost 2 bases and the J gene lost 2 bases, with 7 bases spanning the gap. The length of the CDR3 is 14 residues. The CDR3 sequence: CASSLILAGNTIYF. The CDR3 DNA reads TGTGCCAGCAGCTTAATTCTTGCTGGAAACACCATATATTTT.

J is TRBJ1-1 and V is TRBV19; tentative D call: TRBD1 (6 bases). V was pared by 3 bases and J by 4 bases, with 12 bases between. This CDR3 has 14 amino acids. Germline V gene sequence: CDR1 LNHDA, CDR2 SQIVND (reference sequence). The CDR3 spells CASSIPDRPTEAFF. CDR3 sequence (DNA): TGTGCCAGTAGTATCCCGGACAGACCCACTGAAGCTTTCTTT.

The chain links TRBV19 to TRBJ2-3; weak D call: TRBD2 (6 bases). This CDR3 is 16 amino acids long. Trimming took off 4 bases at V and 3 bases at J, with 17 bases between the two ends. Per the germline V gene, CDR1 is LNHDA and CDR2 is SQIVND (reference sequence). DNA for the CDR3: TGTGCCAGTAGTACCCTGGGGACCCGGGGGACAGATACGCAGTATTTT. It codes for CASSTLGTRGTDTQYF.

The CDR3 DNA is TGCGCCAGCAGCTTCTACCAGGGACAGGGGGATTCACCCCTCCACTTT. Encoded protein: CASSFYQGQGDSPLHF. V gene TRBV5-1 combines with J gene TRBJ1-6; TRBD1 aligns across 11 bases. CDR3 length: 16 residues. V trimming: 2 bases; J trimming: 8 bases; junction bases outside the gene matches: 6. Germline loops: CDR1 SGHRS, CDR2 YFSETQ. The whole variable domain, remainder taken from reference TRBV5-1 and TRBJ1-6, is KAGVTQTPRYLIKTRGQQVTLSCSPISGHRSVSWYQQTPGQGLQFLFEYFSETQRNKGNFPGRFSGRQFSNSRSEMNVSTLELGDSALYLCASSFYQGQGDSPLHFGNGTRLTVT.